Following are 15 T cell receptor beta chains from one sample sequenced in a study of Ad26.COV2.S vaccination and SARS-CoV-2 variants. Documented treatment: some 20 received Ad26.COV2.S at low or high dose, single or two shots; roughly 5 received placebo; per-sample allocation not given. Samples analyzed were those drawn on day 63 after the first vaccine or placebo injection. The assay was immunoSEQ multiplex PCR, and TCRdb's table has in-frame clones only and misses some. The data hold about 420,000 clones, with roughly 90% observed a single time. This specimen was peripheral blood, taken in a trial of Ad26.COV2.S vaccine versus placebo. Receptor source: a person aged 18-60 years who received the Ad26.COV2.S COVID-19 vaccine or a placebo.

This rearrangement joins TRBV6-5 to TRBJ1-5; D is perhaps TRBD1 (5 bases). The CDR3 has 15 residues. Per the germline V gene, CDR1 is MNHEY and CDR2 is SVGAGI. V dropped 4 bases and J dropped 1 base, with 11 bases sitting between them. In DNA form, the CDR3 reads TGTGCCAGCAGTTGGACATACTCAAGCAATCAGCCCCAGCATTTT. Amino acid sequence: CASSWTYSSNQPQHF.

The rearrangement uses TRBV7-9 and TRBJ2-1, with TRBD1 matching over 8 bases. The CDR3 totals 12 residues. CDR1 is SEHNR and CDR2 is FQNEAQ in the germline V gene (reference sequence). With 6 bases clipped from V and 9 bases from J, the junction kept 4 bases outside the gene matches. The CDR3 DNA sequence: TGTGCCAGCAGTCGACAGGGGAGTGAGCAGTTCTTC. Protein sequence: CASSRQGSEQFF. The entire variable domain, with the rest obtained from reference TRBV7-9 and TRBJ2-1, is as follows: DTGVSQNPRHKITKRGQNVTFRCDPISEHNRLYWYRQTLGQGPEFLTYFQNEAQLEKSRLLSDRFSAERPKGSFSTLEIQRTEQGDSAMYLCASSRQGSEQFFGPGTRLTVL.

With respect to this clone: The sample holds other DNA sequences that translate to the same CDR3. V gene TRBV6-2 or TRBV6-3 combines with J gene TRBJ2-2; D ambiguous. Trimming took off 2 bases at V and 1 base at J, with 5 bases between the two ends. Per germline, CDR1 MNHEY and CDR2 SVGEGT. This CDR3 has 14 amino acids. This chain's CDR3 is CASSYRGNTGELFF. The CDR3 nucleotides read TGTGCCAGCAGTTACCGAGGGAACACCGGGGAGCTGTTTTTT.

This chain links TRBV3-1 (or the pseudogene TRBV3-2) with TRBJ2-7; D is perhaps TRBD1 or TRBD2 (6 bases each). The V gene lost 0 bases and the J gene lost 5 bases, with 14 bases spanning the gap. This CDR3 has 15 amino acids. Germline CDR1 LGHDT, CDR2 YNNKEL (reference sequence). CDR3 bases: TGTGCCAGCAGCCAAGATGGAGGGGGGAACCACGAGCAGTACTTC. The encoded protein is CASSQDGGGNHEQYF.

Turning to this clone: Other DNA sequences in the same sample also yield this CDR3. V and J are TRBV29-1 and TRBJ1-2; D unclear. V lost 3 bases and J 4 bases, leaving 3 bases between the germline ends. Germline loops: CDR1 SQVTM, CDR2 ANQGSEA. The CDR3 covers 10 residues. CDR3 sequence reads: CSVETYGYTF. The CDR3 DNA sequence: TGCAGCGTTGAGACCTATGGCTACACCTTC.

V and J are TRBV12-3 or TRBV12-4 and TRBJ1-5; D gene unclear. The germline V and J ends were trimmed by 7 bases and 4 bases, with 8 bases remaining between them. The CDR3 covers 12 residues. The CDR3 sequence is CASTDGNQPQHF. The CDR3 DNA reads TGTGCCAGCACGGACGGGAATCAGCCCCAGCATTTT.

V and J are TRBV5-1 and TRBJ2-7, with TRBD1 matching over 7 bases. The CDR3 consists of 13 residues. With 4 bases clipped from V and 4 bases from J, the junction kept 5 bases outside the gene matches. Germline lookup yields CDR1 SGHRS and CDR2 YFSETQ. CDR3 sequence: CASSIGTAYEQYF. CDR3 bases: TGCGCCAGCAGCATAGGGACAGCATACGAGCAGTACTTC.

The genes are TRBV5-4 and TRBJ2-3; weak D call: TRBD1 (5 bases). This CDR3 has 14 amino acids. Per the germline V gene, CDR1 is SGHNT and CDR2 is YYREEE (reference sequence). V was cut by 4 bases and J by 4 bases, with 13 bases left in between. CDR3 residues: CASSPRGAADTQYF. CDR3 bases: TGTGCCAGCAGCCCTCGTGGGGCGGCAGATACGCAGTATTTT.

The chain recombines TRBV7-9 with TRBJ2-1; D possibly corresponds to TRBD2 (6 bases). Germline V gene lookup returns CDR1 SEHNR and CDR2 FQNEAQ (reference sequence). The CDR3 consists of 13 residues. Trimming shortened V by 2 bases and J by 9 bases, and 11 bases separated the two germline ends. CDR3 DNA: TGTGCCAGCAGCTTACTCGCGGGGCTTGAGCAGTTCTTC. This sequence encodes CASSLLAGLEQFF.

This clone was observed once. The identical CDR3 is also encoded by other nucleotide sequences in the sample. The genes are TRBV5-1 and TRBJ2-3; 12 bases align to TRBD1. There are 16 residues in the CDR3. V dropped 4 bases and J dropped 3; count of bases not matched to a gene: 6. Germline V gene lookup returns CDR1 SGHRS and CDR2 YFSETQ. CDR3 sequence reads: CASSPGTGGGTDTQYF. The CDR3 nucleotides are TGCGCCAGCAGCCCCGGGACAGGGGGCGGAACAGATACGCAGTATTTT.

The gene calls are TRBV29-1 and TRBJ1-6; 11 nucleotides line up with TRBD1. This CDR3 contains 15 residues. Germline CDR1 and CDR2: SQVTM and ANQGSEA. V shed 3 bases, J shed 4 bases, and the junction held 2 bases outside the gene matches. The chain's CDR3 is CSVEDRGLYNSPLHF. For the CDR3, the DNA is TGCAGCGTTGAGGACAGGGGGCTTTATAATTCACCCCTCCACTTT.

J is TRBJ1-2 and V is TRBV4-3, with no clear D. Germline V lookup: CDR1 LGHNA, CDR2 YSLEER. Trimming took off 0 bases at V and 8 bases at J, with 13 bases between the two ends. CDR3 length: 14 residues. The CDR3 nucleotides are TGCGCCAGCAGCCAAGATGAAGGGTTGTTCGGCTACACCTTC. Its translation: CASSQDEGLFGYTF.

This clone was picked up one time. Within the sample, other DNA sequences also encode this same CDR3. CDR3 sequence reads: CASSQGSGNTIYF. DNA for the CDR3: TGTGCCAGCAGCCAGGGTTCTGGAAACACCATATATTTT. This chain connects TRBV3-1 (or the pseudogene TRBV3-2) to TRBJ1-3; D is undetermined. Germline V CDR1 and CDR2: LGHDT, YNNKEL (reference sequence). Trimming cost V 3 bases and J 1 base, with 4 bases left between them. The CDR3 runs to 13 residues.

The V call is TRBV28, the J call TRBJ1-4; 8 nucleotides match TRBD1. The CDR3 is made up of 15 amino acids. With 7 bases clipped from V and 2 bases from J, the junction kept 6 bases outside the gene matches. From germline, CDR1 is MDHEN and CDR2 SYDVKM. CDR3 region: CASTRGQVTNEKLFF. The CDR3 DNA reads TGTGCCAGCACCAGGGGACAGGTTACTAATGAAAAACTGTTTTTT.

This chain uses TRBV5-1 with TRBJ1-3; TRBD1 agrees at 7 bases. CDR1 SGHRS and CDR2 YFSETQ come from the germline V gene. This CDR3 has 15 residues. The ends lost 1 base at V and 6 bases at J; junction bases unmatched: 7. Here the CDR3 DNA reads TGCGCCAGCAGCTTGTTAGGGGGCAAGGAAAACACCATATATTTT. It encodes CASSLLGGKENTIYF.